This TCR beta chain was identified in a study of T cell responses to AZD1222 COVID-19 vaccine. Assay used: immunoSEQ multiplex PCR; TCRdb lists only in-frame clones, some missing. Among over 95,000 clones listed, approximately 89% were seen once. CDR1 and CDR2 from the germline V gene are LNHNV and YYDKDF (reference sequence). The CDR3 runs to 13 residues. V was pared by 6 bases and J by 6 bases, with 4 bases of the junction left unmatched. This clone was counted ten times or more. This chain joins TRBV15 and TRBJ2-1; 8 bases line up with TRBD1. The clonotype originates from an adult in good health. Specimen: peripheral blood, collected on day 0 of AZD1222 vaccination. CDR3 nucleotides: TGTGCCACCAGTGCAGGGGGCCTCAATGAGCAGTTCTTC. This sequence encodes CATSAGGLNEQFF.